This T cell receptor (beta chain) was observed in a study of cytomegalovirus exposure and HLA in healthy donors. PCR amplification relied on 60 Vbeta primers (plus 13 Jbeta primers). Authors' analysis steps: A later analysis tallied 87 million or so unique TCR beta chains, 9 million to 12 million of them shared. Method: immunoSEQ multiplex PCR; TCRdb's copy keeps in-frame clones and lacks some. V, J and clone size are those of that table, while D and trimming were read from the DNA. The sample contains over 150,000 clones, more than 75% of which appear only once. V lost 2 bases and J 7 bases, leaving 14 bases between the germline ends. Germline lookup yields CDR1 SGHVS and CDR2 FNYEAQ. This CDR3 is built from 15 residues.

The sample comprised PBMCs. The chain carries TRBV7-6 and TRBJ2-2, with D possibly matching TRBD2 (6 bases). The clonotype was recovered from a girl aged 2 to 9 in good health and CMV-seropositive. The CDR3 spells CASSLIAGKGGELFF. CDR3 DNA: TGTGCCAGCAGCTTAATCGCGGGAAAAGGCGGGGAGCTGTTTTTT. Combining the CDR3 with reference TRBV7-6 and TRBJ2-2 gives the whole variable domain GAGVSQSPRYKVTKRGQDVALRCDPISGHVSLYWYRQALGQGPEFLTYFNYEAQQDKSGLPNDRFSAERPEGSISTLTIQRTEQRDSAMYRCASSLIAGKGGELFFGEGSRLTVL.